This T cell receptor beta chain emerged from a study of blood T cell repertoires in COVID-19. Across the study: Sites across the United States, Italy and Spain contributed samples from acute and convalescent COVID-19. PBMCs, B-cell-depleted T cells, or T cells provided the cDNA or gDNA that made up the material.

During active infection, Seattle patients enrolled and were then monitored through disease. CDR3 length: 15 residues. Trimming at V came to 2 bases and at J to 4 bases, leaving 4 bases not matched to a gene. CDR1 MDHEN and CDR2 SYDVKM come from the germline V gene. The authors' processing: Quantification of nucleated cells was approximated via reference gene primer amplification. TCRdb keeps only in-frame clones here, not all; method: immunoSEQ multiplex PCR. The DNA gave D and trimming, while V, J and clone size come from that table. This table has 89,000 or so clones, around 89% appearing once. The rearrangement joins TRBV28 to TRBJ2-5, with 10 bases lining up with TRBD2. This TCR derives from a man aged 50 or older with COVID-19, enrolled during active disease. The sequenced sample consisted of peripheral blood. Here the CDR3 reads CASSLILAGVETQYF. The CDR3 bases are TGTGCCAGCAGTTTAATTCTAGCGGGGGTAGAGACCCAGTACTTC.